This TCR beta chain was captured by sequencing in a study of cytomegalovirus exposure and HLA in healthy donors. Study-wide results and limits: Presence/absence analysis assumed near-uniform sequencing depth across donors.

With respect to this clone: As yet, its antigen is unknown.

This CDR3 has 16 residues. Trimming removed 2 bases from V and 1 base from J, with 14 bases in between. CDR1 is MNHEY and CDR2 is SVGAGI in the germline V gene. PCR amplification relied on 60 Vbeta primers (plus 13 Jbeta primers). Clones were read by immunoSEQ multiplex PCR, and TCRdb kept only the in-frame ones, dropping some. The table has 120,000 or so clones, around 70% seen once. Input material: PBMCs. The V call is TRBV6-5, the J call TRBJ1-1; possibly TRBD1 for D (5 bases). This clonotype was obtained from a man aged 35 to 55 in good health and CMV-seropositive. The CDR3 DNA sequence: TGTGCCAGCAGTTACGATAGGGGTTCAGGGAACACTGAAGCTTTCTTT. This gives the protein CASSYDRGSGNTEAFF.